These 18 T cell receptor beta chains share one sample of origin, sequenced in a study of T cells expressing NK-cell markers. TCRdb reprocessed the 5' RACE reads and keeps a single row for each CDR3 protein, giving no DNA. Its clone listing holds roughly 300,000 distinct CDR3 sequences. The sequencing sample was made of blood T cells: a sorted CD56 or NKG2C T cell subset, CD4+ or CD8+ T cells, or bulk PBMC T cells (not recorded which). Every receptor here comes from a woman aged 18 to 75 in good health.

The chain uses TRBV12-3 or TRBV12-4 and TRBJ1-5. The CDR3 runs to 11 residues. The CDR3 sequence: CASMRVQPQHF.

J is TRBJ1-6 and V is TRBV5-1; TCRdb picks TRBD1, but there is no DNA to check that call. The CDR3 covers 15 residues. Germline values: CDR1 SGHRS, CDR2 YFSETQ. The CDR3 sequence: CASSSGQGMNTPLHF.

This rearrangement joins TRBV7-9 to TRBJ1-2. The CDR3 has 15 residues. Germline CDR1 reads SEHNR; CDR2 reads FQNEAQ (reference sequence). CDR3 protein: CASSLVRQAGYGYTF.

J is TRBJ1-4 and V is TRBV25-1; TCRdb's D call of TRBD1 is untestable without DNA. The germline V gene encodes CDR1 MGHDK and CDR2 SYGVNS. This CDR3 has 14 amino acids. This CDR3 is CASSLTGGGEKLFF.

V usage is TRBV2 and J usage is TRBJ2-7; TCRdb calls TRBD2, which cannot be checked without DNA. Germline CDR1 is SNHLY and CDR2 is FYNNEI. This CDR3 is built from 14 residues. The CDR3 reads CASTSGLATYEQYF.

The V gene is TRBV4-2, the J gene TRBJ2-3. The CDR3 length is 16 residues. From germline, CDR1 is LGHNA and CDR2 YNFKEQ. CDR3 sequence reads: CASSQGRGASTDTQYF.

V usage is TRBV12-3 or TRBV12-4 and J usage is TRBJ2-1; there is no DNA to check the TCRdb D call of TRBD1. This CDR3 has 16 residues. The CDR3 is CASSFPQGPHTDEQFF.

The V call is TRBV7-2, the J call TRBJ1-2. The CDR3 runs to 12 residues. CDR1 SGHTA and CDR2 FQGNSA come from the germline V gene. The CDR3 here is CASSRVDYGYTF.

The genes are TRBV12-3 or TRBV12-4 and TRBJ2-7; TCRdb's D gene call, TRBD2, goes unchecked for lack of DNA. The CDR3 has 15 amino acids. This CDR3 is CASSPARTRADEQYF.

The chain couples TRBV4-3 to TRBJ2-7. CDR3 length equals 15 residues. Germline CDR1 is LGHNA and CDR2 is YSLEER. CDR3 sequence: CASSQTPGLSYEQYF.

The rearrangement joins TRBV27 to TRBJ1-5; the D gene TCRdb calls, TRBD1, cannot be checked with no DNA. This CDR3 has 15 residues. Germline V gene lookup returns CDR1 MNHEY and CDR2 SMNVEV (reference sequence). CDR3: CASSFEPGDNQPQHF.

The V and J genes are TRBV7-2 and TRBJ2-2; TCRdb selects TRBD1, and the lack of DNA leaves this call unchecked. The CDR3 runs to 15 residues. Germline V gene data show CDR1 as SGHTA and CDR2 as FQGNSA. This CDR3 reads CASSPGTTNTGELFF. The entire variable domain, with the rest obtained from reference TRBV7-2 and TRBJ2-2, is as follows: GAGVSQSPSNKVTEKGKDVELRCDPISGHTALYWYRQSLGQGLEFLIYFQGNSAPDKSGLPSDRFSAERTGGSVSTLTIQRTQQEDSAVYLCASSPGTTNTGELFFGEGSRLTVL.

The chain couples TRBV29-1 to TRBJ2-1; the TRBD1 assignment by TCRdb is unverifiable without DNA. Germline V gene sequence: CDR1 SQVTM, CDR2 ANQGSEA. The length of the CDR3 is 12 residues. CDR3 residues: CSQHRGSNEQFF.

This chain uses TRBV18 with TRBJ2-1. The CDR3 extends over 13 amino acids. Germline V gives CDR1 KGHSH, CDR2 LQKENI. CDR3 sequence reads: CASSTGGRQEQFF.

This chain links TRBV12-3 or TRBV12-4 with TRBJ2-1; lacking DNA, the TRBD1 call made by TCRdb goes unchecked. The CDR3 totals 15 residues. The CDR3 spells CASRRDRMRGYEQFF.

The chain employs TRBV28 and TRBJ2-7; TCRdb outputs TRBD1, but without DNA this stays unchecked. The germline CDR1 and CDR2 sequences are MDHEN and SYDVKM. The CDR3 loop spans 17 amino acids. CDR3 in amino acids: CASSPPRASLRIYEQYF.

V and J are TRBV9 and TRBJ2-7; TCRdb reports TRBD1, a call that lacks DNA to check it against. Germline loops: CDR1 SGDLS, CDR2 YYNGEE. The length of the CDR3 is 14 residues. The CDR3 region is CASSPRTDSYEQYF.

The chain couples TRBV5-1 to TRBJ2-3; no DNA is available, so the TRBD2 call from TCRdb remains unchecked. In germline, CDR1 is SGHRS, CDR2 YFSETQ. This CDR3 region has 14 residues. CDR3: CASSLSRALDTQYF.